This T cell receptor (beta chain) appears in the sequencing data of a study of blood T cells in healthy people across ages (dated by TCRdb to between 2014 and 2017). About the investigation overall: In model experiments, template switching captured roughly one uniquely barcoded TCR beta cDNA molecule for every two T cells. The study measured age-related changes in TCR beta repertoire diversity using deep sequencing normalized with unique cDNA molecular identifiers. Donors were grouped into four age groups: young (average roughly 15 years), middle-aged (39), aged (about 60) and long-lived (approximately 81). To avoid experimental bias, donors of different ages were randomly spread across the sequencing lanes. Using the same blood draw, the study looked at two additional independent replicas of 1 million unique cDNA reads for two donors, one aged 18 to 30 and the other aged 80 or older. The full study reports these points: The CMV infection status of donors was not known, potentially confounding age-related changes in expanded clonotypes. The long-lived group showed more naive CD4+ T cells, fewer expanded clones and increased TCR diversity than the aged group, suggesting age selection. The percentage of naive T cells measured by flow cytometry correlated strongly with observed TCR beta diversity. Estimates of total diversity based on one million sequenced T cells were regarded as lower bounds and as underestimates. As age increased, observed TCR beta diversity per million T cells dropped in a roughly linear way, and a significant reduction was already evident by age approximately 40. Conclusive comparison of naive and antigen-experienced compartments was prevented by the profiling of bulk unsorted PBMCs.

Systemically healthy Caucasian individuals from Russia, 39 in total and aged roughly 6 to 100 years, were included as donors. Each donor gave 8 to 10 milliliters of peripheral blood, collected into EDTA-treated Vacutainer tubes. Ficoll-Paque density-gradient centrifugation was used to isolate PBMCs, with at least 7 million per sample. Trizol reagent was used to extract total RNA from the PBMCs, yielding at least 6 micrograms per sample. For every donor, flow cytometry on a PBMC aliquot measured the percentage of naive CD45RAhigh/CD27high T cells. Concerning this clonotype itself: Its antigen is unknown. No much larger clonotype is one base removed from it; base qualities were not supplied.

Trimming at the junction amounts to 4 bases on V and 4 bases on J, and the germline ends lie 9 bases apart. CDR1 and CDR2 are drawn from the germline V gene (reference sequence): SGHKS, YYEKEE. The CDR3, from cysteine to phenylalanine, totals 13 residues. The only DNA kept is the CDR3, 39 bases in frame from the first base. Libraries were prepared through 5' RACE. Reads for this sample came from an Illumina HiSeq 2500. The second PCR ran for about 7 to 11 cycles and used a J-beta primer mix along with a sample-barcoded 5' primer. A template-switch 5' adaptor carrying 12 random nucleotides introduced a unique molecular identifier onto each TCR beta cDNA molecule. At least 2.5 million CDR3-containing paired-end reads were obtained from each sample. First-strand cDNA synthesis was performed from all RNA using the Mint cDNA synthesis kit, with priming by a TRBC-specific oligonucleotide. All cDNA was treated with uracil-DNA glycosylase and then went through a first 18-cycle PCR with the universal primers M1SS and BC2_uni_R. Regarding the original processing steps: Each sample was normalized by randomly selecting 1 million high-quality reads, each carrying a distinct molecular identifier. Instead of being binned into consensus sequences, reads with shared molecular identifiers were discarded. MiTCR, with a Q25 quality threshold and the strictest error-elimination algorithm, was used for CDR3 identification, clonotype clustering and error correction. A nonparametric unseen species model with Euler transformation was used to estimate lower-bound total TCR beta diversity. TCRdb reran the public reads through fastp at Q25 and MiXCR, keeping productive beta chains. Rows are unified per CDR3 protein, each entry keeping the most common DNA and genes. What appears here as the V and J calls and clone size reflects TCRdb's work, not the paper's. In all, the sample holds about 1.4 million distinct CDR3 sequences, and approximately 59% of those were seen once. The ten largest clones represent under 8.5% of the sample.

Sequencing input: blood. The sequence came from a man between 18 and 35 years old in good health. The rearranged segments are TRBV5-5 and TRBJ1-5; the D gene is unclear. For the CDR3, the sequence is CASSVGTNQPQHF. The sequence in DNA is TGTGCCAGCAGCGTCGGTACGAATCAGCCCCAGCATTTT.